These 25 T cell receptor beta chains came from one sample sequenced in a study of shared clonotypes between healthy human individuals. TCRdb keeps only in-frame clones here, not all; method: immunoSEQ multiplex PCR. The data hold about 2.3 million clones, with 93% observed a single time. Sequencing input: naive CD4+ T cells from PBMCs. The subset is: CD45RA+ positively selected. The receptors originated from a man younger than 35 in good health. Some clones in this sample may be carry-over from other donors' samples.

This clone appeared a single time. V gene TRBV7-3 combines with J gene TRBJ2-2, with a weak D call TRBD2 (5 bases). There are 16 residues in the CDR3. Germline V gives CDR1 SGHTA, CDR2 FQGTGA. V lost 5 bases and J lost 6, with 19 bases in between. Written as DNA, the CDR3 is TGTGCCAGCAGCCCCCCTTCGGGGAGAAGTGCCGGGGAGCTGTTTTTT. Its translation is CASSPPSGRSAGELFF.

The chain uses TRBV10-2 and TRBJ2-5, with D perhaps matching TRBD2 (7 bases). The CDR3 runs to 14 residues. Germline CDR1 reads WSHSY; CDR2 reads SAAADI. The V end was cut by 5 bases, the J end by 5 bases, with 15 bases between. This chain's CDR3 is CASSRGRVGETQYF. CDR3 sequence (DNA): TGCGCCAGCAGTAGGGGGAGGGTTGGGGAGACCCAGTACTTC.

The chain joins TRBV2 to TRBJ1-2, with D unclear. Trimming pared 5 bases from V and 0 bases from J, leaving 13 bases between. In germline, CDR1 is SNHLY, CDR2 FYNNEI. The CDR3 sequence is 15 residues long. Here the CDR3 DNA reads TGTGCCAGCAGTCCCCGGACTCGGGCTAACTATGGCTACACCTTC. Its protein is CASSPRTRANYGYTF.

V and J are TRBV15 and TRBJ1-2, with D unclear. The CDR3 is 12 amino acids. CDR1 is LNHNV, CDR2 YYDKDF, per germline (reference sequence). Trimming took off 0 bases at V and 8 bases at J, with 7 bases between the two ends. CDR3 nucleotide sequence: TGTGCCACCAGCAGAGATCAGGTCGGCTACACCTTC. Its protein product is CATSRDQVGYTF. The full variable domain, its missing parts supplied by reference TRBV15 and TRBJ1-2, is DAMVIQNPRYQVTQFGKPVTLSCSQTLNHNVMYWYQQKSSQAPKLLFHYYDKDFNNEADTPDNFQSRRPNTSFCFLDIRSPGLGDTAMYLCATSRDQVGYTFGSGTRLTVV.

The chain links TRBV11-2 to TRBJ2-1; D is perhaps TRBD2 (6 bases). Trimming took off 5 bases at V and 4 bases at J, with 15 bases between the two ends. Germline V gene data show CDR1 as SGHAT and CDR2 as FQNNGV. There are 15 residues in the CDR3. The CDR3 DNA sequence: TGTGCCAGCAGCCAGGGAGCGGGCCTATACAATGAGCAGTTCTTC. Its protein product is CASSQGAGLYNEQFF.

The chain combines TRBV25-1 with TRBJ2-7; possibly TRBD2 for D (7 bases). Germline lookup yields CDR1 MGHDK and CDR2 SYGVNS. The CDR3 loop spans 14 amino acids. V was clipped by 4 bases and J by 2 bases, with 12 bases between them. The CDR3 region has the DNA TGTGCCAGCAGTGGTCGGCGGGGGCCCTACGAGCAGTACTTC. This encodes CASSGRRGPYEQYF.

The J gene is TRBJ2-7, the V gene TRBV4-1; unclear D gene. V lost 3 bases and J lost 2, with 14 bases in between. CDR1 is MGHRA, CDR2 YSYEKL, per germline. This CDR3 contains 15 residues. This chain's CDR3 is CASSQAPLLTYEQYF. In DNA, the CDR3 is TGCGCCAGCAGCCAGGCCCCCCTCCTGACCTACGAGCAGTACTTC.

The gene calls are TRBV5-1 and TRBJ1-2; D remains unclear. Germline V gene data show CDR1 as SGHRS and CDR2 as YFSETQ. This CDR3 has 15 residues. V gave up 0 bases and J gave up 4 bases, with 13 bases separating them. The CDR3 loop reads CASSLAEGPIYGYTF. The CDR3 DNA reads as TGCGCCAGCAGCTTGGCGGAAGGACCGATCTATGGCTACACCTTC.

J is TRBJ2-1 and V is TRBV5-1; 12 bases map to TRBD2. V shed 3 bases, J shed 6 bases, and the junction held 4 bases outside the gene matches. From germline, CDR1 is SGHRS and CDR2 YFSETQ. This CDR3 region has 15 residues. CDR3 bases: TGCGCCAGCAGCTCGACTAGCGGGAGAGTCAATGAGCAGTTCTTC. This encodes CASSSTSGRVNEQFF. Full variable domain (outside the CDR3, taken from reference TRBV5-1 and TRBJ2-1): KAGVTQTPRYLIKTRGQQVTLSCSPISGHRSVSWYQQTPGQGLQFLFEYFSETQRNKGNFPGRFSGRQFSNSRSEMNVSTLELGDSALYLCASSSTSGRVNEQFFGPGTRLTVL.

This clone has only one observation. This chain uses TRBV6-5 with TRBJ1-2; TRBD1 matches 10 bases. Losses at the gene ends were 5 bases for V and 5 bases for J; bases not matched to a gene: 5. Per the germline V gene, CDR1 is MNHEY and CDR2 is SVGAGI. This CDR3 spans 14 amino acids. Here the CDR3 DNA reads TGTGCCAGCAGTACCACGGGACAGGGGTATGGCTACACCTTC. Residues: CASSTTGQGYGYTF.

A few counts support this clone. Here the CDR3 DNA reads TGTGCCAGCAGCAACTCTGGCCAGCCCCAGCATTTT. This gives the protein CASSNSGQPQHF. This sequence joins TRBV25-1 and TRBJ1-5, with no clear D. The CDR3 loop spans 12 amino acids. V dropped 6 bases and J dropped 7 bases, with 10 bases sitting between them. The germline V gene encodes CDR1 MGHDK and CDR2 SYGVNS.

The genes are TRBV10-3 and TRBJ2-1, with D possibly TRBD2 on 8 matching bases. The CDR3 runs to 14 residues. Germline-derived CDR1 and CDR2 are ENHRY and SYGVKD. With 9 bases removed from V and 12 bases from J, the gap between germline ends came to 24 bases. CDR3 sequence reads: CAMAGKGQRERQFF. In nucleotides, the CDR3 is TGTGCCATGGCTGGCAAGGGACAGCGGGAGCGGCAGTTCTTC.

V usage is TRBV30 and J usage is TRBJ1-2; D may be TRBD1 (5 bases). Trimming shortened V by 4 bases and J by 7 bases, and 19 bases separated the two germline ends. The germline V gene encodes CDR1 GTSNPN and CDR2 SVGIG (reference sequence). This CDR3 is built from 14 residues. The CDR3 DNA follows: TGTGCCTGGACCCTACTGGGACGGCAGTTTGGCTACACCTTC. Its protein is CAWTLLGRQFGYTF.

A remark on this clone: Its ends do not fully match the called genes, so a read error is possible. The gene calls are TRBV2 and TRBJ2-1, with 8 nucleotides matching TRBD2. CDR3 size: 12 residues. CDR1 is SNHLY, CDR2 FYNNEI, per germline. The CDR3 sequence is CASSEATGGTLF. For the CDR3, the DNA is TGTGCCAGCAGTGAAGCCACGGGGGGGACGCTCTTC.

V gene TRBV18 combines with J gene TRBJ2-5, with D unresolved. The ends were cut back, 3 bases at V and 12 bases at J, with 17 bases in the middle. The CDR3 loop spans 13 amino acids. Germline values: CDR1 KGHSH, CDR2 LQKENI. The DNA for the CDR3 is TGTGCCAGCTCACCGAGCTTACCCCTTACAGAGTACTTC. It codes for CASSPSLPLTEYF.

This chain joins TRBV2 and TRBJ2-5; D not certain. Deletions cut 4 bases from V and 5 bases from J, with 11 bases between. Germline V gene lookup returns CDR1 SNHLY and CDR2 FYNNEI. The CDR3 spans 13 residues. CDR3: CASSALRMETQYF. CDR3 coding DNA: TGTGCCAGCAGTGCCCTGAGGATGGAGACCCAGTACTTC.

The chain links TRBV19 to TRBJ2-1; D ambiguous. Germline V gene data show CDR1 as LNHDA and CDR2 as SQIVND (reference sequence). V gave up 5 bases and J gave up 7 bases, with 12 bases separating them. This CDR3 comprises 13 residues. CDR3 coding DNA: TGTGCCAGTAGTCCCAGGTCCGAAAATGAGCAGTTCTTC. This codes for CASSPRSENEQFF.

The V and J genes are TRBV7-2 and TRBJ1-5; unclear D gene. Germline V gives CDR1 SGHTA, CDR2 FQGNSA. V lost 6 bases, J lost 4 bases, and 7 bases lay in between. CDR3 length equals 12 residues. The CDR3, as DNA: TGTGCCAGCAGAATGGGAAATCAGCCCCAGCATTTT. It yields the protein CASRMGNQPQHF.

This chain uses TRBV30 with TRBJ2-3; perhaps TRBD2 as D (5 bases). The CDR3 totals 15 residues. V lost 8 bases, J lost 2 bases, and 20 bases lay in between. Germline CDR1 reads GTSNPN; CDR2 reads SVGIG (reference sequence). The CDR3 sequence: CATSSTGNPTDTQYF. In DNA form, the CDR3 reads TGTGCCACATCTTCAACGGGGAACCCCACAGATACGCAGTATTTT.

The chain recombines TRBV6-5 with TRBJ1-6; 9 bases line up with TRBD1. V lost 6 bases and J lost 8; bases outside the gene matches: 5. The germline gives CDR1 MNHEY, CDR2 SVGAGI. There are 14 residues in the CDR3. CDR3 sequence: CASSGQGMHSPLHF. The CDR3 DNA is TGTGCCAGCAGCGGACAGGGGATGCATTCACCCCTCCACTTT.

The chain combines TRBV28 with TRBJ2-3, with TRBD2 identical over 9 bases. V lost 2 bases to trimming and J lost 5 bases; unmatched junction nucleotides: 5. Germline values: CDR1 MDHEN, CDR2 SYDVKM. The CDR3 contains 15 residues. CDR3 in amino acids: CASSLMREGLDTQYF. Here the CDR3 DNA reads TGTGCCAGCAGTTTAATGCGGGAGGGCCTAGATACGCAGTATTTT.

The chain employs TRBV23-1 and TRBJ1-5; D is uncertain. TRBV23-1 is identified as an open reading frame with a role that is uncertain. The V end was cut by 1 base, the J end by 6 bases, with 10 bases between. The CDR3 length is 14 residues. CDR3 region: CASSQWREGQPQHF. The CDR3, as DNA: TGCGCCAGCAGTCAATGGCGGGAGGGTCAGCCCCAGCATTTT.

On this clone: Distinct nucleotide sequences in the sample also encode this CDR3. The chain recombines TRBV30 with TRBJ2-7; D unresolved. The CDR3 has 12 residues. Germline V gene sequence: CDR1 GTSNPN, CDR2 SVGIG (reference sequence). The V gene lost 0 bases and the J gene lost 4 bases, with 7 bases spanning the gap. CDR3 amino acids: CAWSVLTYEQYF. Here the CDR3 DNA reads TGTGCCTGGAGTGTACTCACATACGAGCAGTACTTC. The full variable domain, in which reference TRBV30 and TRBJ2-7 provide the parts outside the CDR3, is SQTIHQWPATLVQPVGSPLSLECTVEGTSNPNLYWYRQAAGRGLQLLFYSVGIGQISSEVPQNLSASRPQDRQFILSSKKLLLSDSGFYLCAWSVLTYEQYFGPGTRLTVT.

The gene calls are TRBV30 and TRBJ1-5; D is uncertain. The CDR3 runs 13 residues. Looked up from germline, CDR1 is GTSNPN and CDR2 is SVGIG (reference sequence). Deletions cut 6 bases from V and 0 bases from J, with 9 bases between. The CDR3 region has the DNA TGTGCCTGCCAAACGGATAGCAATCAGCCCCAGCATTTT. This codes for CACQTDSNQPQHF.

The rearrangement uses TRBV4-3 and TRBJ2-7; 7 bases match TRBD1. The CDR3 covers 14 residues. V dropped 0 bases and J dropped 6; count of bases not matched to a gene: 5. The germline CDR1 and CDR2 sequences are LGHNA and YSLEER. The DNA of the CDR3 is TGCGCCAGCAGCCAAGAAGCCAACAGGGGCGAGCAGTACTTC. Translated, it gives CASSQEANRGEQYF.